Detailed here is one T cell receptor beta chain. The data derive from a study of blood T cells in healthy people across ages. Study as a whole: Template switching captured about one barcoded beta molecule per two T cells.

Healthy Caucasians from Russia aged about 6 to 90 served as donors. Drawn from each donor were roughly 9.4 milliliters of peripheral blood. Germline assignment: CDR1 SQVTM and CDR2 ANQGSEA. The CDR3 extends over 20 amino acids. V dropped 4 bases and J dropped 1; count of bases not matched to a gene: 20. A second PCR, run for roughly 7 to 12 cycles, used a sample-barcoded 5' primer plus a J-beta primer mix. The authors tagged each cDNA molecule using a template-switch adaptor with 12 random nucleotides. TCRdb re-called the 5' RACE reads through MiXCR, storing one row per CDR3 protein. The table records some 920,000 distinct CDR3 sequences, 45% to 60% of them present only once.

The clonotype comes from a woman in her fifties or sixties in good health. This chain links TRBV29-1 with TRBJ2-3, with 10 nucleotides matching TRBD1. Sequences were obtained from blood. In DNA form, the CDR3 reads TGCAGCGTTGTGAGGTTGGGTGGCTGGACCGGGACAGGGGGCACAGATACGCAGTATTTT. It translates to CSVVRLGGWTGTGGTDTQYF.